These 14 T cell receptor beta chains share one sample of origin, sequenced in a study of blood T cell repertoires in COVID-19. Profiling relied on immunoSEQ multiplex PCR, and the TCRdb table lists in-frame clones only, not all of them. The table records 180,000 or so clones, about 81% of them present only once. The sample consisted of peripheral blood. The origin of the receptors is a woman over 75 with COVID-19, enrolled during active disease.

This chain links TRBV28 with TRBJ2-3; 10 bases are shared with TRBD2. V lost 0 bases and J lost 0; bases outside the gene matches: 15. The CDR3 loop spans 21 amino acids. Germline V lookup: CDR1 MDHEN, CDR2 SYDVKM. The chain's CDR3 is CASSLWGWASGRRESTDTQYF. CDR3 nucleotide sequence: TGTGCCAGCAGTTTATGGGGCTGGGCTAGCGGGAGAAGAGAAAGCACAGATACGCAGTATTTT.

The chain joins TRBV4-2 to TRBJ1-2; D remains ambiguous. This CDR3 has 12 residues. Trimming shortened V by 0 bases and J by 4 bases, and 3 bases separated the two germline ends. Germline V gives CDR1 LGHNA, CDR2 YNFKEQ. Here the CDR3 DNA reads TGTGCCAGCAGCCAAGACAGCTATGGCTACACCTTC. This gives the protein CASSQDSYGYTF.

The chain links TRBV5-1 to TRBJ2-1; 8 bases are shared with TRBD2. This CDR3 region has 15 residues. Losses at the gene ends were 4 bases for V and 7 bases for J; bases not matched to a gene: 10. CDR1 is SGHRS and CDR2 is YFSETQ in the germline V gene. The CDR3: CASSPGGAGKNEQFF. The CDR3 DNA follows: TGCGCCAGCAGCCCCGGGGGGGCGGGGAAGAATGAGCAGTTCTTC.

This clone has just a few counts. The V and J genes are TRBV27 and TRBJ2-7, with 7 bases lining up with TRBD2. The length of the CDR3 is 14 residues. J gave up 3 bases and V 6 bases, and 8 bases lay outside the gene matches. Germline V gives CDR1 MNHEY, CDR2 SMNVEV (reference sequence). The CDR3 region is CASSPTGGVYEQYF. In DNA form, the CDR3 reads TGTGCCAGCAGCCCGACGGGGGGTGTCTACGAGCAGTACTTC.

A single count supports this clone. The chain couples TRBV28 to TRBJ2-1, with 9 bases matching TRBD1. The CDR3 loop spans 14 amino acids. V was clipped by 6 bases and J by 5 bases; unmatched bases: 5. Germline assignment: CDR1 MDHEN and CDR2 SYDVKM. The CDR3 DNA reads TGTGCCAGCAGCCTTAGGACAGGGGACAATGAGCAGTTCTTC. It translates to CASSLRTGDNEQFF.

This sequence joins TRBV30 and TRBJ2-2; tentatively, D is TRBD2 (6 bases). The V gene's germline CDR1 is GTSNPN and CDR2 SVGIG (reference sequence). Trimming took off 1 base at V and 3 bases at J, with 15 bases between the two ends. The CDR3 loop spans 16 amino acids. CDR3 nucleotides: TGTGCCTGGAGTGCCCTCGGCGGGGCTGACACCGGGGAGCTGTTTTTT. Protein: CAWSALGGADTGELFF.

The CDR3, as DNA: TGTGCCAGCAGCTTAGAGGATGGGCGGGAGGGGCGCTCTGGAAACACCATATATTTT. It is translated as CASSLEDGREGRSGNTIYF. V usage is TRBV7-9 and J usage is TRBJ1-3; TRBD1 is a possible D gene (5 bases). The CDR3 runs to 19 residues. Trimming cost V 1 base and J 0 bases, with 19 bases left between them. Germline V gene sequence: CDR1 SEHNR, CDR2 FQNEAQ (reference sequence).

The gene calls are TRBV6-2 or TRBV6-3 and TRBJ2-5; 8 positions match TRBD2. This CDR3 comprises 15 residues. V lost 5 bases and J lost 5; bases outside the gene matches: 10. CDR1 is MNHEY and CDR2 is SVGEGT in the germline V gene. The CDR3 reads CASSLLGGAGETQYF. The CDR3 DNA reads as TGTGCCAGCAGTCTCCTCGGGGGGGCCGGCGAGACCCAGTACTTC.

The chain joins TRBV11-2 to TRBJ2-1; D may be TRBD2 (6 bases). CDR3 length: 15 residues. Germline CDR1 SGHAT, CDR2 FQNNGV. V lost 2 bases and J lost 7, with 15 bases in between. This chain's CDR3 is CASSLRRGSVNEQFF. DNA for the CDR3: TGTGCCAGCAGCTTAAGACGGGGGTCGGTTAATGAGCAGTTCTTC.

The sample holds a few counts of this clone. For the CDR3, the DNA is TGTGCCAGCAGTTTAAGAATTTCGGGGAATCAGCCCCAGCATTTT. This gives the protein CASSLRISGNQPQHF. The V gene is TRBV28, the J gene TRBJ1-5; no definite D call. This CDR3 is built from 15 residues. The ends were cut back, 2 bases at V and 4 bases at J, with 12 bases in the middle. Germline assignment: CDR1 MDHEN and CDR2 SYDVKM.

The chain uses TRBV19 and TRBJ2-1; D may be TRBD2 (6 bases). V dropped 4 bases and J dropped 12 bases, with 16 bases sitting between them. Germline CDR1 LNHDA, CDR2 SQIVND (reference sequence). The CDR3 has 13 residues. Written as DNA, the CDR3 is TGTGCCAGTAGTAAACCTGGGACTCCAAGGCAGTTCTTC. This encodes CASSKPGTPRQFF.

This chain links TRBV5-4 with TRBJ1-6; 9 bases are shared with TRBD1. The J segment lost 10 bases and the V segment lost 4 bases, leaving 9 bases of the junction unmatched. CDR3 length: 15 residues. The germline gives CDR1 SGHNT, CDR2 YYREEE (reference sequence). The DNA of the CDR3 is TGTGCCAGCAGCCACAAACAGGGGGCAGAATCACCCCTCCACTTT. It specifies CASSHKQGAESPLHF.

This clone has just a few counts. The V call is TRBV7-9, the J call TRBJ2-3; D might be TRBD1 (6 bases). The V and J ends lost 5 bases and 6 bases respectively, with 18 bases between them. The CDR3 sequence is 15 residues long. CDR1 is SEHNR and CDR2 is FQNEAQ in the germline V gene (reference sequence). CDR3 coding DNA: TGTGCCAGCAGCCCCGGGCGAGGGGGAGTGGATACGCAGTATTTT. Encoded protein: CASSPGRGGVDTQYF.

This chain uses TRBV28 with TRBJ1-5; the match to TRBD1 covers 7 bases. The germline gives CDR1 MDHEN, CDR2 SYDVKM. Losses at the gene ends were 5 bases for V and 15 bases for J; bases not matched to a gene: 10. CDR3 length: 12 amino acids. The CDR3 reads CASSRPTGPGHF. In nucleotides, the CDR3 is TGTGCCAGCAGTCGGCCGACAGGGCCAGGGCATTTT. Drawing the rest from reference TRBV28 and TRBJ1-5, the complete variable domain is DVKVTQSSRYLVKRTGEKVFLECVQDMDHENMFWYRQDPGLGLRLIYFSYDVKMKEKGDIPEGYSVSREKKERFSLILESASTNQTSMYLCASSRPTGPGHFGDGTRLSIL.